One T cell receptor beta chain is described in this entry. The antigen remains unidentified. Trimming stripped 5 bases from V and 8 bases from J, with 7 bases between. Per germline, CDR1 SEHNR and CDR2 FQNEAQ (reference sequence). The CDR3 runs 11 residues. This sample was included in a study of memory CD4+ T cells and cytomegalovirus serostatus. Study conclusions and caveats: Suggested: most of the CMV-linked TCR signature lies in CD4+ memory cells.

The sort gate was single viable CD3+CD4+CD8-CD45RO+ cells for memory CD4+ T cells. Authors' processing steps: Out-of-frame sequences were removed, leaving about 2,300,000 distinct TCRbeta sequences. The assay was immunoSEQ multiplex PCR, and TCRdb's table has in-frame clones only and misses some. From that table come the V and J calls and clone size; the DNA was used to work out D and trimming. The sample shows roughly 50,000 clones, approximately 79% of them seen only once. The TCR sequence derives from an adult in good health and CMV-seronegative. V usage is TRBV7-9 and J usage is TRBJ1-3, with D maybe TRBD1 (6 bases). The sequencing input was memory CD4+ T cells from blood. CDR3 sequence reads: CASSNRDTIYF. The CDR3 nucleotides are TGTGCCAGCAGCAACAGGGACACCATATATTTT.